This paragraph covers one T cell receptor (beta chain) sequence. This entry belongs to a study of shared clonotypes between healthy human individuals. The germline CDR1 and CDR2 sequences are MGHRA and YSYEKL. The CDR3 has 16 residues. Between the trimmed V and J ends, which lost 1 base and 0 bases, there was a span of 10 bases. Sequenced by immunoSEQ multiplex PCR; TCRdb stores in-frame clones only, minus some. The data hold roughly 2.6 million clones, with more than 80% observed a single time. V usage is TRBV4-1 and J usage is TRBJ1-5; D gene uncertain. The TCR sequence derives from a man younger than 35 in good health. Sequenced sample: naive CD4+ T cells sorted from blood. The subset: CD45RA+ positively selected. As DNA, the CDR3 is TGCGCCAGCAGCCAAGGGGCGGGAGATAGCAATCAGCCCCAGCATTTT. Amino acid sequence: CASSQGAGDSNQPQHF.